This T cell receptor (beta chain) was retrieved from a study of cytomegalovirus exposure and HLA in healthy donors. Study conclusions and caveats: 164 TCR beta chains were listed as cytomegalovirus-associated. The classifier was said to identify cytomegalovirus status with high specificity and sensitivity. First-cohort TCR clusters tended to co-occur in the roughly 130 validation repertoires, a later analysis found. Rarity marked most TCR sequences, yet some public TCRs occurred in many donors.

Profiling relied on immunoSEQ multiplex PCR, and the TCRdb table lists in-frame clones only, not all of them. The sample yields hundreds of thousands of clones, 87% seen once. This clone was observed a single time. Its antigen is unknown. V was trimmed by 3 bases and J by 3 bases, leaving 12 bases between them. Germline V CDR1 and CDR2: MNHEY, SMNVEV (reference sequence). CDR3 length: 14 amino acids. Source material: PBMCs. This TCR came from a man aged 18 to 29 in good health and CMV-seronegative. The rearrangement links TRBV27 to TRBJ2-7; D possibly corresponds to TRBD2 (6 bases). This chain's CDR3 is CASSFRRDYYEQYF. The CDR3 DNA sequence: TGTGCCAGCAGTTTTAGGAGGGATTACTACGAGCAGTACTTC.